This entry concerns a single TCR beta chain. Antigen: not known. This entry comes from a study of T cell responses to AZD1222 COVID-19 vaccine. Study findings and constraints: Samples come after the peak T cell response, not at day 14. With dominance at 160-218 and 743-854, vaccine-associated CD4 TCRs spanned spike. Two AZD1222 doses significantly raised spike-specific TCR breadth and depth over controls.

V shed 3 bases and J shed 5 bases, with 11 bases lying between them. Germline lookup yields CDR1 GTSNPN and CDR2 SVGIG (reference sequence). The CDR3 covers 13 residues. Some clones are missing from TCRdb's copy, which holds only in-frame ones; the method was immunoSEQ multiplex PCR. The sample yields 120,000 or so clones, more than 75% seen once. This chain joins TRBV30 and TRBJ1-5; D is unclear. The material sequenced was peripheral blood, taken on day 0 of AZD1222 vaccination. The TCR was taken from an adult in good health. Here the CDR3 reads CAWSVSGDQPQHF. The DNA of the CDR3 is TGTGCCTGGAGCGTCAGTGGGGATCAGCCCCAGCATTTT.